There are a few counts of the clone carrying this T cell receptor beta chain. The data originate from a study of blood T cell repertoires in COVID-19. Trimming cost V 8 bases and J 6 bases; bases outside gene matches: 3. The germline gives CDR1 MGHRA, CDR2 YSYEKL. The CDR3 contains 13 residues. TCRdb keeps only in-frame clones here, not all; method: immunoSEQ multiplex PCR. The table has tens of thousands of clones, around 80% seen once. Sequencing was performed on peripheral blood. The V gene is TRBV4-1, the J gene TRBJ1-5; the match to TRBD1 covers 11 bases. This sequence was found in a man in his sixties with acute or convalescent COVID-19. The CDR3 nucleotides read TGCGCCAGCGGAGGGACAGGGGGTCAGCCCCAGCATTTT. Protein product: CASGGTGGQPQHF.